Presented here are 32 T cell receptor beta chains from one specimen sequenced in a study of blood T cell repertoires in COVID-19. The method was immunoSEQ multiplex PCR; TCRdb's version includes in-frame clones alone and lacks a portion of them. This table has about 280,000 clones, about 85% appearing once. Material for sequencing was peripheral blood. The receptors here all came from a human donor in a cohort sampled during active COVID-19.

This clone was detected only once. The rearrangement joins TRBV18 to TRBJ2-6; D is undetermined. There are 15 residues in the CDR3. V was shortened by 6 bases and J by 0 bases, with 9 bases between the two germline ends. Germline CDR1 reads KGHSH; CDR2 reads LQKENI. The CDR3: CASSLYNSGANVLTF. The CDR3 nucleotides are TGTGCCAGCTCCCTCTATAACTCTGGGGCCAACGTCCTGACTTTC.

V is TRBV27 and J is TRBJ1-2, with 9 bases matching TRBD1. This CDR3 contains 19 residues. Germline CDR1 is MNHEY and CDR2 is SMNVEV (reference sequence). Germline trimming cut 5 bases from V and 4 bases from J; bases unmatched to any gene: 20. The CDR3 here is CASSPLLKFRTGDSYGYTF. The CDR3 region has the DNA TGTGCCAGCAGTCCCCTTTTAAAATTCCGGACAGGGGACAGCTATGGCTACACCTTC.

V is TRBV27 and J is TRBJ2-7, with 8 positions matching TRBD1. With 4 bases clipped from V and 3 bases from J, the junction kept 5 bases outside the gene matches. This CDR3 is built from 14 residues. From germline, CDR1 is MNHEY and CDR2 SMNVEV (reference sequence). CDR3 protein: CASSSITGGYEQYF. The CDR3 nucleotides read TGTGCCAGCAGTTCCATAACAGGGGGCTACGAGCAGTACTTC.

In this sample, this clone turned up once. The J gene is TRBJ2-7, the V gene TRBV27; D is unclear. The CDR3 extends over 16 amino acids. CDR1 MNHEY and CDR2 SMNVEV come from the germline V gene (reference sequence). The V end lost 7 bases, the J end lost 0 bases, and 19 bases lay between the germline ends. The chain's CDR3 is CASKPGAVWSSYEQYF. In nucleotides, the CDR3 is TGTGCCAGCAAACCCGGCGCGGTGTGGAGCTCCTACGAGCAGTACTTC.

This CDR3 reads CAWSGRVGAEAFF. As DNA, the CDR3 is TGTGCCTGGAGTGGACGGGTCGGCGCTGAAGCTTTCTTT. This sequence joins TRBV30 and TRBJ1-1; no clear D gene. The CDR3 length is 13 residues. The germline V and J ends were trimmed by 1 base and 6 bases, with 12 bases remaining between them. Germline-derived CDR1 and CDR2 are GTSNPN and SVGIG (reference sequence).

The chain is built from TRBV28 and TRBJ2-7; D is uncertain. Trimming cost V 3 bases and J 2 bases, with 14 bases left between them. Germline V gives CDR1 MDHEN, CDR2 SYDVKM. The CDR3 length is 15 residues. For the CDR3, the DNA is TGTGCCAGCAGTTTGACCAGGCAGGCGACCTACGAGCAGTACTTC. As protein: CASSLTRQATYEQYF. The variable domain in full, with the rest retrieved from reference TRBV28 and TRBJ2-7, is DVKVTQSSRYLVKRTGEKVFLECVQDMDHENMFWYRQDPGLGLRLIYFSYDVKMKEKGDIPEGYSVSREKKERFSLILESASTNQTSMYLCASSLTRQATYEQYFGPGTRLTVT.

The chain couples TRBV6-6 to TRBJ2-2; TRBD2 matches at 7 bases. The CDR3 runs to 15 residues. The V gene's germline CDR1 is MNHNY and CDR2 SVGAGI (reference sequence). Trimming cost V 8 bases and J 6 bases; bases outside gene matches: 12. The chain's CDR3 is CASWEGWSGPGELFF. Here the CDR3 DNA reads TGTGCCAGCTGGGAGGGCTGGAGCGGCCCCGGGGAGCTGTTTTTT.

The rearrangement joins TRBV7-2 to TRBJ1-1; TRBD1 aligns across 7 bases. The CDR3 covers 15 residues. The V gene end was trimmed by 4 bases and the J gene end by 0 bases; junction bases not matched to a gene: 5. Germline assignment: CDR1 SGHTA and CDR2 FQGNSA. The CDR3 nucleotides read TGTGCCAGCAGCTCACCCACAGGGGTGAACACTGAAGCTTTCTTT. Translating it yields CASSSPTGVNTEAFF.

The DNA of the CDR3 is TGTGCCAGCAGCCGGACAGGGGCACTCGAGGGCTACACCTTC. Translation gives CASSRTGALEGYTF. This sequence joins TRBV4-2 and TRBJ1-2, with 9 bases lining up with TRBD1. This CDR3 has 14 residues. Germline CDR1 is LGHNA and CDR2 is YNFKEQ. Germline trimming cut 4 bases from V and 8 bases from J; bases unmatched to any gene: 8.

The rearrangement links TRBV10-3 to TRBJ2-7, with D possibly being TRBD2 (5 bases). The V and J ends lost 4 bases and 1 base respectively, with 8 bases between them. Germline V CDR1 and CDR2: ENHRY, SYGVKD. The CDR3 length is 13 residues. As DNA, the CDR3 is TGTGCCATCAGTGCGCGGGCGTCCTACGAGCAGTACTTC. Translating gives CAISARASYEQYF.

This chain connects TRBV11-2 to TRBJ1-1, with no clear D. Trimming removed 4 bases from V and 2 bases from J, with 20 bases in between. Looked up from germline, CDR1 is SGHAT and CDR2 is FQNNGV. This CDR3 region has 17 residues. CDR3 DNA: TGTGCCAGCAGCTCCGTCCAATATTCCGGGGAAAACACTGAAGCTTTCTTT. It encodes CASSSVQYSGENTEAFF.

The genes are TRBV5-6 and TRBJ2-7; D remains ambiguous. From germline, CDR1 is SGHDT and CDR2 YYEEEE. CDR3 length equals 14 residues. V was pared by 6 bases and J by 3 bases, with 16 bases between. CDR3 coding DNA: TGTGCCAGCAACCGACTTTTCCCGCGCTACGAGCAGTACTTC. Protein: CASNRLFPRYEQYF.

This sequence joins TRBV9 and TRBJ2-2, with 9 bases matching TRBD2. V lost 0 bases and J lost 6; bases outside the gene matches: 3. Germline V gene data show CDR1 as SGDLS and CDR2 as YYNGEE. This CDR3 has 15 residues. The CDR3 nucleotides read TGTGCCAGCAGCGTAGTAGCGGGGGTTCCCGGGGAGCTGTTTTTT. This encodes CASSVVAGVPGELFF.

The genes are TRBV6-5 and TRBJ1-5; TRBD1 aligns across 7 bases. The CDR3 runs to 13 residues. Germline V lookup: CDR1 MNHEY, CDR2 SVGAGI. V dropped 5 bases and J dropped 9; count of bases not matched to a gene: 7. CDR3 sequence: CASSPTGRLPQHF. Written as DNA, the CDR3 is TGTGCCAGCAGTCCGACAGGGCGGCTGCCCCAGCATTTT.

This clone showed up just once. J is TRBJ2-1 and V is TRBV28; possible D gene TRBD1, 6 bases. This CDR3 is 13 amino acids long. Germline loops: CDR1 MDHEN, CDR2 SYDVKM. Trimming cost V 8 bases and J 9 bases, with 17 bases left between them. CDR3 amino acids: CASQPHRVGEQFF. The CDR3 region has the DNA TGTGCCAGCCAACCCCACAGGGTTGGTGAGCAGTTCTTC.

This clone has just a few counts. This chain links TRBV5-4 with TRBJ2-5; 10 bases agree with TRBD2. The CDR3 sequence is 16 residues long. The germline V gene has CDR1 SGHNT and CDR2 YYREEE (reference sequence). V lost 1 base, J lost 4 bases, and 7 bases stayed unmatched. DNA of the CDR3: TGTGCCAGCAGCTTGCGCAGCGGGAGGGCCGTAGAGACCCAGTACTTC. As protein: CASSLRSGRAVETQYF.

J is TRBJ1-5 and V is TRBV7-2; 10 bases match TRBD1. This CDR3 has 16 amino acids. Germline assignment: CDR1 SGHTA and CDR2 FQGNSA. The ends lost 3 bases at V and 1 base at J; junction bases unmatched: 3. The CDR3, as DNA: TGTGCCAGCAGCTTCTGGGACAGGGGAAGCAATCAGCCCCAGCATTTT. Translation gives CASSFWDRGSNQPQHF.

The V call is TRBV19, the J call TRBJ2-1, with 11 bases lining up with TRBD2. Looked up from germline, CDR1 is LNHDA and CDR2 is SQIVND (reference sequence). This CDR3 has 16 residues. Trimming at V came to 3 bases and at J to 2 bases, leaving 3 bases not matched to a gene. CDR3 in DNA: TGTGCCAGTAGTATCCCGGGACTAGCGGCCTACAATGAGCAGTTCTTC. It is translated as CASSIPGLAAYNEQFF.

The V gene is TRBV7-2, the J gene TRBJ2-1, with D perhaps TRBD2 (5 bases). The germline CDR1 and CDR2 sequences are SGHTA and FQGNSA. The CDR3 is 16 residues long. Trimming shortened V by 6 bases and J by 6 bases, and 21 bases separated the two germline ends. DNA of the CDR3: TGTGCCAGCAGAAGAAACTCAGGTCCAGGAGGCAATGAGCAGTTCTTC. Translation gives CASRRNSGPGGNEQFF.

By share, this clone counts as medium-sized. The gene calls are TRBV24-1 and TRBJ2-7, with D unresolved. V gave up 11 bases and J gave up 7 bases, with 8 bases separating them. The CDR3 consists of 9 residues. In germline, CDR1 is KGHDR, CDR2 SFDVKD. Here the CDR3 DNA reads TGTGCCAACGATCGGGAGCAGTACTTC. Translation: CANDREQYF.

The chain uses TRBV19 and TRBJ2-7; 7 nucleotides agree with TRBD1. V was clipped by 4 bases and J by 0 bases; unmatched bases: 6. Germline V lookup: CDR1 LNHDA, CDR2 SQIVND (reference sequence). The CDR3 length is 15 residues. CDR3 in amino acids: CASSKAWTGSYEQYF. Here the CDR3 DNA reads TGTGCCAGTAGTAAGGCCTGGACAGGCTCCTACGAGCAGTACTTC.

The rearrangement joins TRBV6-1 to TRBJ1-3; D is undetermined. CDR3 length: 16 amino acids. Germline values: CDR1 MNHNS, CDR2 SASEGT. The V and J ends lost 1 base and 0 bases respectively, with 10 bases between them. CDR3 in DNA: TGTGCCAGCAGTGAAGTATGGTACTCCTCTGGAAACACCATATATTTT. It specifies CASSEVWYSSGNTIYF.

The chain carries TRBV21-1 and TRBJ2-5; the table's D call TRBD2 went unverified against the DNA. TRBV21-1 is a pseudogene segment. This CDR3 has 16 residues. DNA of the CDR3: TGTGCCAGCAGCAGTTTTCCCGGACTGTACCAAGAGACCCAGTACTTC. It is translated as CASSSFPGLYQETQYF.

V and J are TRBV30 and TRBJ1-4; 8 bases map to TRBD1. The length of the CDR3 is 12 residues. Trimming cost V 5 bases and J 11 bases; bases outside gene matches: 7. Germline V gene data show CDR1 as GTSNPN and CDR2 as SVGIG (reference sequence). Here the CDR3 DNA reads TGTGCCTGGGGCGATTACAGGGGGAAACTGTTTTTT. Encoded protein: CAWGDYRGKLFF.

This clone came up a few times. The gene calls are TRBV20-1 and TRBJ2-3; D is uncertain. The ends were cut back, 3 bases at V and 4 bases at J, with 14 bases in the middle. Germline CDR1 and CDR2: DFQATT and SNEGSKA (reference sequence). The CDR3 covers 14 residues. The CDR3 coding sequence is TGCAGTGCTAGTTTCCTCCACGGGTCAGATACGCAGTATTTT. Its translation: CSASFLHGSDTQYF.

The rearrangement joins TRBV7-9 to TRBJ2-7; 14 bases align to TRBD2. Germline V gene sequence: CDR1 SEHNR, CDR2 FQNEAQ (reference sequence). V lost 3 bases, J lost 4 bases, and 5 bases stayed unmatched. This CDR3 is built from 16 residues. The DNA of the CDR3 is TGTGCCAGCAGCTTGGGACTAGCGGGAGAGGCGTACGAGCAGTACTTC. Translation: CASSLGLAGEAYEQYF.

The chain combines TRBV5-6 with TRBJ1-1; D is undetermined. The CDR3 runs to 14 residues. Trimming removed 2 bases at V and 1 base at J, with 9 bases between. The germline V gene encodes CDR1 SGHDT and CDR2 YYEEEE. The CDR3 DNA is TGTGCCAGCAGCTTCGTCTTAGAGAACACTGAAGCTTTCTTT. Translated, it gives CASSFVLENTEAFF.

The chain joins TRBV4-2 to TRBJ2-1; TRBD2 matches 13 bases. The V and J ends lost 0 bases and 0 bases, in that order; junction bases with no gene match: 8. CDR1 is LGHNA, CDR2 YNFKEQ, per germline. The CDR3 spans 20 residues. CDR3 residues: CASSQDQLAGGGSSYNEQFF. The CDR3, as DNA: TGTGCCAGCAGCCAAGACCAACTAGCGGGAGGGGGAAGCTCCTACAATGAGCAGTTCTTC.

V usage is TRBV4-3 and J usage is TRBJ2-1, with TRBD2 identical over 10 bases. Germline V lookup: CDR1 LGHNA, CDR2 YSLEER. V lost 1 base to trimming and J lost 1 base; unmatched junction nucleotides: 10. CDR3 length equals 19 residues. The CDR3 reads CASSQALSGRQWSYNEQFF. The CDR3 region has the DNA TGCGCCAGCAGCCAAGCGCTTAGCGGGAGGCAGTGGTCCTACAATGAGCAGTTCTTC.

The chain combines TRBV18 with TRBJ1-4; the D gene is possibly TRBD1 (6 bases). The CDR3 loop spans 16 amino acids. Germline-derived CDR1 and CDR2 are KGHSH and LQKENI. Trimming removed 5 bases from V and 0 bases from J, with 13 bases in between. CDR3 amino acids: CASSRGFTATNEKLFF. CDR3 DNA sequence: TGTGCCAGCTCAAGGGGGTTCACTGCAACTAATGAAAAACTGTTTTTT. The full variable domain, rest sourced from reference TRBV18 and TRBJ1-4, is NAGVMQNPRHLVRRRGQEARLRCSPMKGHSHVYWYRQLPEEGLKFMVYLQKENIIDESGMPKERFSAEFPKEGPSILRIQQVVRGDSAAYFCASSRGFTATNEKLFFGSGTQLSVL.

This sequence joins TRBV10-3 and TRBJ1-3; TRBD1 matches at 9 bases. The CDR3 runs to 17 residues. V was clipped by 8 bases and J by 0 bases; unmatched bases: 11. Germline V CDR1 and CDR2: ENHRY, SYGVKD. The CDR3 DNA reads TGTGCCATCGGGAGGGGGGGACAGGGTGTCTCTGGAAACACCATATATTTT. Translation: CAIGRGGQGVSGNTIYF.

In DNA form, the CDR3 reads TGTGCCACCGCAATTTTCGTTGGACTAGCGGGCACCGGGGAGCTGTTTTTT. Translation: CATAIFVGLAGTGELFF. The rearrangement links TRBV19 to TRBJ2-2; 11 bases fit TRBD2. CDR1 is LNHDA, CDR2 SQIVND, per germline (reference sequence). Trimming cost V 10 bases and J 4 bases; bases outside gene matches: 14. This CDR3 region has 17 residues.